These 2 T cell receptor beta chains were sequenced from one sample in a study of Graves' ophthalmopathy and Graves' hyperthyroidism. RNA transcripts provided the template for amplifying TCR beta CDR3 regions. A first-round RT-PCR used HTBI primers, followed by a second-round multiplex PCR. TCRdb fed the multiplex PCR reads into MiXCR, producing one record per CDR3 protein. This table has around 1,000,000 distinct CDR3 sequences, about 35% appearing once. The sample comprised peripheral blood or thyroid tissue (not recorded which). These receptor sequences come from an adult man with Graves' hyperthyroidism.

The CDR3 region has the DNA TGCAGTGCTACCGGGACTAGATCCGGTGGGCCCTCCGAGCAGTACTTC. Translating gives CSATGTRSGGPSEQYF. This chain uses TRBV20-1 with TRBJ2-7; 8 bases are shared with TRBD2. V was pared by 4 bases and J by 6 bases, with 17 bases of the junction left unmatched. Germline V gene sequence: CDR1 DFQATT, CDR2 SNEGSKA (reference sequence). This CDR3 comprises 16 residues.

About this clonotype: A much more abundant neighbour one base away suggests this may be a read error. V and J are TRBV7-6 and TRBJ2-5, with a tentative D call TRBD1 (5 bases). V was cut by 1 base and J by 7 bases, with 10 bases left in between. The CDR3 totals 13 residues. Looked up from germline, CDR1 is SGHVS and CDR2 is FNYEAQ. CDR3 bases: TGTGCCAGCAGCTTAGGAAATACAGGGACCCAGTACTTC. Translated, it gives CASSLGNTGTQYF. The full variable domain, completed using reference TRBV7-6 and TRBJ2-5, is GAGVSQSPRYKVTKRGQDVALRCDPISGHVSLYWYRQALGQGPEFLTYFNYEAQQDKSGLPNDRFSAERPEGSISTLTIQRTEQRDSAMYRCASSLGNTGTQYFGPGTRLLVL.